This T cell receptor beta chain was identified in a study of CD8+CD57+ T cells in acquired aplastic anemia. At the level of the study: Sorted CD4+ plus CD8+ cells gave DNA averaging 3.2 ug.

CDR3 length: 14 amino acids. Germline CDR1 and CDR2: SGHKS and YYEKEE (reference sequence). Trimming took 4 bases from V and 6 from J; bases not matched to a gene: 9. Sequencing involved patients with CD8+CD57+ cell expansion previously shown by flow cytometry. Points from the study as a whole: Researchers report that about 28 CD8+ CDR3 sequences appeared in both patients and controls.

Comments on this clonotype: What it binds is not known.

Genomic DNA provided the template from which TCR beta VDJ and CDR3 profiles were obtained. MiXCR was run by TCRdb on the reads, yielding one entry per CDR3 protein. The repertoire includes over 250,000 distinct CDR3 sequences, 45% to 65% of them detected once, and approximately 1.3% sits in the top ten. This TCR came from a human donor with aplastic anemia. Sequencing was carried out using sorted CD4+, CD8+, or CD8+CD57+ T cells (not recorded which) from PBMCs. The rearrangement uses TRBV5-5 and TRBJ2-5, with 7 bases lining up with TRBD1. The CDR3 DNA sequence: TGTGCCAGCAGCCCCCCGGACAGGATGAAGACCCAGTACTTC. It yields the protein CASSPPDRMKTQYF.